The present T cell receptor beta chain was sequenced within a study of CD8 T cells in Susac syndrome. CD8+ and CD4+ T cells circulating in blood were sequenced for TCR beta. RNA was extracted with the RNeasy kit, and a quantity of about 0.5 to 1 ug was reverse transcribed using random hexamers. Amplification of TCR beta CDR3 across 54 Vbeta and 13 Jbeta was performed with immunoSEQ multiplex PCR. TCRdb passed the immunoSEQ multiplex PCR reads through MiXCR, listing each CDR3 protein once. The sample has roughly 130,000 distinct CDR3 sequences, about 94% seen once. V lost 2 bases and J 4 bases, leaving 21 bases between the germline ends. CDR1 is SGHDN, CDR2 FVKESK, per germline. The length of the CDR3 is 18 residues.

This receptor was identified in a human donor with multiple sclerosis. Sequencing input: CD4+ T cells from PBMCs. This chain joins TRBV14 and TRBJ2-1, with D possibly being TRBD2 (5 bases). The CDR3 DNA reads as TGTGCCAGCAGCCAAACAGCTCTACTAGTCCCTAGGTACAATGAGCAGTTCTTC. It specifies CASSQTALLVPRYNEQFF.